These T cell receptor beta chains were read from a single sample in a study of T cell repertoires in cytomegalovirus infection. TCRdb reprocessed the reads via MiXCR and lists one record per CDR3 protein. Of around 360,000 distinct CDR3 sequences detected, about 35% appear once; the ten largest clones hold approximately 12%. Which antigens these TCRs recognize remains unknown. Sequencing used cultured PBMCs, obtained from culture after CMV antigen stimulation. These receptors were collected from a human donor in good health (CMV status not recorded). Some clones in this sample may be carry-over from other donors' samples. Each CDR3 is given with its conserved first and last residue. D genes are given only for firm matches. The size entry is marked missing in some rows and otherwise reads once, few, many or a size class.

CASSSNSFSPLHF	TGTGCCAGCAGCAGCAACAGCTTTTCACCCCTCCACTTT	many	.	13	TRBJ1-6	TRBV11-3
CAIRWEGAGELFF	TGTGCCATCAGGTGGGAGGGCGCCGGGGAGCTGTTTTTT	.	TRBD2	13	TRBJ2-2	TRBV10-3
CASSLGQEVSPSYEQYF	TGTGCCAGCAGTTTGGGCCAGGAGGTATCCCCCTCCTACGAGCAGTACTTC	.	.	17	TRBJ2-7	TRBV12-3/TRBV12-4
CASSLDRFGYTF	TGTGCCAGCAGCCTTGACCGATTTGGCTACACCTTC	many	.	12	TRBJ1-2	TRBV7-2
CASSQMAPTTGGQDGYTF	TGTGCCAGCAGTCAAATGGCCCCCACGACAGGGGGGCAGGATGGCTACACCTTC	many	TRBD1	18	TRBJ1-2	TRBV7-2
CAIATSGSFYEQYF	TGTGCCATAGCAACTAGCGGATCTTTCTACGAGCAGTACTTC	.	TRBD2	14	TRBJ2-7	TRBV10-3
CASSQDRSRAGNTIYF	TGCGCCAGCAGCCAAGATCGGTCCAGGGCTGGAAACACCATATATTTT	.	.	16	TRBJ1-3	TRBV4-3
CASSLSVGRETQYF	TGCGCCAGCAGCTTGTCGGTGGGGCGCGAGACCCAGTACTTC	.	.	14	TRBJ2-5	TRBV5-1
CASSLGARGLTNEKLFF	TGTGCCAGCAGCTTAGGGGCCAGGGGGCTCACTAATGAAAAACTGTTTTTT	.	TRBD1	17	TRBJ1-4	TRBV11-2
CASSNRVVETQYF	TGTGCCAGCAGTAACAGGGTAGTGGAGACCCAGTACTTC	.	.	13	TRBJ2-5	TRBV7-2
CASSPRGGAAFF	TGTGCCAGCAGCCCCCGGGGGGGGGCGGCTTTCTTT	few	.	12	TRBJ1-1	TRBV12-3/TRBV12-4
CASSLNQGLSNEQFF	TGTGCCAGCAGCTTAAACCAGGGATTGTCGAATGAGCAGTTCTTC	many	.	15	TRBJ2-1	TRBV7-6
CASSQDPSGRSDTQYF	TGCGCCAGCAGCCAAGATCCTAGCGGGAGGTCAGATACGCAGTATTTT	.	TRBD2	16	TRBJ2-3	TRBV4-1
CAISPSGSFNNEQFF	TGTGCCATCAGCCCTAGCGGGAGCTTCAATAATGAGCAGTTCTTC	.	TRBD2	15	TRBJ2-1	TRBV10-3
CASSQDGLYGYTF	TGTGCCAGCAGCCAGGACGGCCTCTATGGCTACACCTTC	.	.	13	TRBJ1-2	TRBV7-9
CASSLAREQFF	TGTGCCAGCAGCCTAGCCCGGGAGCAGTTCTTC	few	.	11	TRBJ2-1	TRBV7-2
CASSRTSGRGKNEQFF	TGTGCCAGCAGCCGTACTAGCGGGAGGGGGAAAAATGAGCAGTTCTTC	few	TRBD2	16	TRBJ2-1	TRBV5-4
CASSVPGARYNEQFF	TGCGCCAGCAGCGTCCCGGGGGCGAGGTACAATGAGCAGTTCTTC	.	.	15	TRBJ2-1	TRBV4-1
CASSGLQGLSNQPQHF	TGTGCCAGCAGCGGATTACAGGGACTCAGCAATCAGCCCCAGCATTTT	.	.	16	TRBJ1-5	TRBV7-2
CASSVQGTDTQYF	TGTGCCAGCAGTGTACAGGGTACAGATACGCAGTATTTT	.	.	13	TRBJ2-3	TRBV27
CASSNGGAQETQYF	TGCGCCAGCAGCAACGGAGGGGCCCAAGAGACCCAGTACTTC	.	.	14	TRBJ2-5	TRBV5-1
CASSHGQVDYGYTF	TGTGCCAGCAGCCATGGACAGGTAGACTATGGCTACACCTTC	.	TRBD1	14	TRBJ1-2	TRBV11-2
CAISEISGVNTEAFF	TGTGCCATCAGTGAGATTTCAGGGGTGAACACTGAAGCTTTCTTT	.	.	15	TRBJ1-1	TRBV10-3
CASSLFPPYNEQFF	TGTGCCAGCAGCTTGTTCCCGCCCTATAATGAGCAGTTCTTC	.	.	14	TRBJ2-1	TRBV5-8
CASSPFGDSSTDTQYF	TGTGCCAGCAGCCCATTTGGCGATTCTAGCACAGATACGCAGTATTTT	few	.	16	TRBJ2-3	TRBV12-3/TRBV12-4
CASSPGGNQPQHF	TGTGCCAGCAGCCCAGGAGGGAATCAGCCCCAGCATTTT	many	.	13	TRBJ1-5	TRBV11-2
CASSYGPSTNEKLFF	TGTGCCAGCAGTTATGGTCCTTCAACTAATGAAAAACTGTTTTTT	few	.	15	TRBJ1-4	TRBV6-1
CGVECADSGELFF	TGTGGAGTCGAATGCGCGGACTCCGGGGAGCTGTTTTTT	.	.	13	TRBJ2-2	TRBV27
CASSRRDRPYSYNEQFF	TGCGCCAGCAGCCGAAGGGATCGCCCCTACTCCTACAATGAGCAGTTCTTC	.	.	17	TRBJ2-1	TRBV4-3
CASSFRAGGDTGELFF	TGTGCCAGCAGCTTCCGAGCGGGAGGGGATACCGGGGAGCTGTTTTTT	few	TRBD2	16	TRBJ2-2	TRBV7-2
CASSHPRGLEAGYTF	TGTGCCAGCAGTCACCCCCGGGGCCTGGAAGCTGGCTACACCTTC	.	.	15	TRBJ1-2	TRBV27
CASSFGVRETQYF	TGTGCCAGCAGCTTCGGGGTTAGGGAGACCCAGTACTTC	.	.	13	TRBJ2-5	TRBV11-2
CASSLGYGEQFF	TGTGCCAGCAGTTTAGGTTACGGTGAGCAGTTCTTC	many	.	12	TRBJ2-1	TRBV27
CASSSQGSNTGELFF	TGTGCCAGCAGCTCACAGGGGTCGAACACCGGGGAGCTGTTTTTT	few	TRBD1	15	TRBJ2-2	TRBV7-2
CASKKPLGTGYEQYF	TGTGCCAGCAAAAAACCCCTCGGGACTGGTTACGAGCAGTACTTC	.	.	15	TRBJ2-7	TRBV28
CASWEGMGTEAFF	TGTGCTAGTTGGGAAGGAATGGGGACTGAAGCTTTCTTT	.	.	13	TRBJ1-1	TRBV12-5
CASSGTFPGELFF	TGTGCCAGCAGTGGGACCTTCCCCGGGGAGCTGTTTTTT	.	.	13	TRBJ2-2	TRBV28
CSARLGPGEQFF	TGCAGTGCTAGACTTGGACCGGGTGAGCAGTTCTTC	.	.	12	TRBJ2-1	TRBV20-1
CASGGQGNTEAFF	TGTGCTAGTGGAGGACAGGGGAACACTGAAGCTTTCTTT	.	TRBD1	13	TRBJ1-1	TRBV12-5
CSARDTLWGDNEQFF	TGCAGTGCTAGAGATACCCTATGGGGGGACAATGAGCAGTTCTTC	few	.	15	TRBJ2-1	TRBV20-1
CASSQARGLARDEQFF	TGCGCCAGCAGCCAAGCGCGCGGACTAGCAAGGGATGAGCAGTTCTTC	.	TRBD2	16	TRBJ2-1	TRBV4-3
CASSLGDRAYEQYF	TGTGCCAGCAGCTTGGGGGACAGGGCGTACGAGCAGTACTTC	.	TRBD1	14	TRBJ2-7	TRBV5-4
CASSRENEKDTQYF	TGTGCCAGCAGCCGGGAGAACGAGAAGGATACGCAGTATTTT	.	.	14	TRBJ2-3	TRBV25-1
CASSMALEGRPEAFF	TGTGCCAGTAGTATGGCCCTCGAGGGGAGGCCTGAAGCTTTCTTT	.	.	15	TRBJ1-1	TRBV19
CASSLWEGGSSYNEQFF	TGTGCCAGTAGTCTGTGGGAGGGGGGCAGCTCCTACAATGAGCAGTTCTTC	.	.	17	TRBJ2-1	TRBV19
CASSSQGRNGYTF	TGTGCCAGCAGCTCACAGGGACGGAATGGCTACACCTTC	.	.	13	TRBJ1-2	TRBV7-2
CASSQDFSGYNEQFF	TGCGCCAGCAGCCAAGACTTTAGCGGGTACAATGAGCAGTTCTTC	few	TRBD2	15	TRBJ2-1	TRBV4-3
CASRWGQILQETQYF	TGTGCCAGCAGGTGGGGACAGATCCTCCAAGAGACCCAGTACTTC	.	TRBD1	15	TRBJ2-5	TRBV12-3/TRBV12-4
CASSLPLGRSTYNSPLHF	TGCGCCAGCAGCCTCCCATTGGGGAGGTCAACCTATAATTCACCCCTCCACTTT	few	.	18	TRBJ1-6	TRBV4-1
CASSFPAGGSTDTQYF	TGTGCCAGCAGCTTTCCAGCGGGAGGGAGCACAGATACGCAGTATTTT	.	TRBD2	16	TRBJ2-3	TRBV5-4
CASSLVGQGNYGYTF	TGTGCCAGCAGCTTAGTCGGGCAGGGGAACTATGGCTACACCTTC	few	.	15	TRBJ1-2	TRBV7-2